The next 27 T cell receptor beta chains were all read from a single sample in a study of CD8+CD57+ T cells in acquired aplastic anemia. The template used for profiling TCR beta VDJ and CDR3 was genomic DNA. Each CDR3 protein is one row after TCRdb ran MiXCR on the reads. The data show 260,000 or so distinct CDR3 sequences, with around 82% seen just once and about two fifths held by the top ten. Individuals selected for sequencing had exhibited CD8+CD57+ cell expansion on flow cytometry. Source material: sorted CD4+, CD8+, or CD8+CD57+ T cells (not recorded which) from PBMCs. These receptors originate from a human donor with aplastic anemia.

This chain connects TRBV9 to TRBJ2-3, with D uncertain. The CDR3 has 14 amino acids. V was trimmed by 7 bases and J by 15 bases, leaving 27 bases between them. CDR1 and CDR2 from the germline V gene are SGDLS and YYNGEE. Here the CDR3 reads CASGLAGDPHTYYF. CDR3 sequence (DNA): TGTGCCAGCGGATTAGCTGGAGACCCCCATACCTACTATTTT.

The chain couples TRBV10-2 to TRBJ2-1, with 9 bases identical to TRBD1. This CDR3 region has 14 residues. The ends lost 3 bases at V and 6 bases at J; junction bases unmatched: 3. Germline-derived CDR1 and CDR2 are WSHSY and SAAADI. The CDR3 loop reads CASSEQGAFNEQFF. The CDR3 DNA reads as TGCGCCAGCAGTGAACAGGGGGCTTTCAATGAGCAGTTCTTC.

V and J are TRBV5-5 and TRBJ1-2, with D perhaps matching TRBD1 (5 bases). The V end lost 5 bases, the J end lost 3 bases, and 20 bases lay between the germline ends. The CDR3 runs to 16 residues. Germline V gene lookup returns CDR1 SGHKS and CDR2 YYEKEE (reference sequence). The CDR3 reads CASRERTRGLDYGYTF. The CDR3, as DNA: TGTGCCAGCAGAGAACGCACCCGGGGCTTGGACTATGGCTACACCTTC.

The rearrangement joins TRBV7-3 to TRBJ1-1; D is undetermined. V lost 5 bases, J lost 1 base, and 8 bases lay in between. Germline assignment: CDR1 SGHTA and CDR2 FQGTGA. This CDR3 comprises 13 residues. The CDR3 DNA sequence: TGTGCCAGCAGCCAAAATAGGAACACTGAAGCTTTCTTT. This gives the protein CASSQNRNTEAFF.

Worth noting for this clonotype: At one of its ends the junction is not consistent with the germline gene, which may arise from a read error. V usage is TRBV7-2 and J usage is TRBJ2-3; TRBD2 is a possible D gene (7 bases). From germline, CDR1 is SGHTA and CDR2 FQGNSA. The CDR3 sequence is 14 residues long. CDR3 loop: CASSPGGPPYTRSF. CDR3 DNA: TGTGCCAGCAGCCCCGGGGGGCCTCCCTATACACGCAGTTTT.

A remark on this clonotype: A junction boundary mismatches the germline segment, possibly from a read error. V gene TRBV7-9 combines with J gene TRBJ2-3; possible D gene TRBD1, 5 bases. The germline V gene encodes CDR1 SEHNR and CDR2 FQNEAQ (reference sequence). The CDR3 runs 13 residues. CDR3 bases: TGTGCCAGCAGGGTTGGGGCAGACGAGACGCAGTTTTTT. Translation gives CASRVGADETQFF.

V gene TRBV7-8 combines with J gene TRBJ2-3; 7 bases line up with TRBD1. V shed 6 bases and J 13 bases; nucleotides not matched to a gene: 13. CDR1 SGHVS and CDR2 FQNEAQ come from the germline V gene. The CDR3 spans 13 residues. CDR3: CASRFHPAGTEYF. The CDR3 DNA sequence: TGTGCCAGCAGGTTTCATCCAGCCGGGACAGAGTATTTT.

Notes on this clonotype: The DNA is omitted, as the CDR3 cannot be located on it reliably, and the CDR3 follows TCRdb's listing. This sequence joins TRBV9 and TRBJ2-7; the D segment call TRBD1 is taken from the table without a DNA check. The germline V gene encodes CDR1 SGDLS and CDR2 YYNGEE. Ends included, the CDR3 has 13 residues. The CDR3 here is CASSSGVYGYTFV.

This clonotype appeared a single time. This CDR3 reads CASSESGTGAEVQQFF. The CDR3 nucleotides are TGTGCCAGCAGCGAGTCGGGGACTGGGGCCGAGGTCCAGCAGTTCTTC. This chain uses TRBV9 with TRBJ2-1; maybe TRBD2 (6 bases). The CDR3 loop spans 16 amino acids. Trimming removed 3 bases from V and 11 bases from J, with 24 bases in between. The germline V gene encodes CDR1 SGDLS and CDR2 YYNGEE.

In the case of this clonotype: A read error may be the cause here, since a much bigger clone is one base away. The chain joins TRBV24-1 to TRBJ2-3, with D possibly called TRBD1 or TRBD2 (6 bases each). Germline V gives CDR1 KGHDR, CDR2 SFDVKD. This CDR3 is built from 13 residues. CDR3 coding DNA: TGTGCCACCGTGGCCGGGGGCACCGATACGCAGTATTTT. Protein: CATVAGGTDTQYF.

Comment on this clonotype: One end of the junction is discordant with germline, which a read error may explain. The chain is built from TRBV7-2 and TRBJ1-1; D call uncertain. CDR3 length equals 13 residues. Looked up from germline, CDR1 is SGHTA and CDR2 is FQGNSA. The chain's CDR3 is CASSLVLNPEAFF. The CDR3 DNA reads TGTGCCAGCAGCTTAGTGCTGAACCCTGAAGCTTTCTTT.

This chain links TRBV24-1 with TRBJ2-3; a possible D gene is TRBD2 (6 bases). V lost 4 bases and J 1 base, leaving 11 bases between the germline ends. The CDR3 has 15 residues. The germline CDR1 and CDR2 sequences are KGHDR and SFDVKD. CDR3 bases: TGTGCCACCAGTGAAAGCGGGTCCGGCACAGATACGCAGTATTTT. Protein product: CATSESGSGTDTQYF.

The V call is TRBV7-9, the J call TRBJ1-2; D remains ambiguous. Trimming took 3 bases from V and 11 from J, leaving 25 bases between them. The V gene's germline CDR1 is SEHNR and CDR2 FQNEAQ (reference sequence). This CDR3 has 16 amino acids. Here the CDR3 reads CASSFQGSGWSDEYTF. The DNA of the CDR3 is TGTGCCAGCAGCTTTCAAGGAAGCGGGTGGAGCGATGAGTACACCTTC.

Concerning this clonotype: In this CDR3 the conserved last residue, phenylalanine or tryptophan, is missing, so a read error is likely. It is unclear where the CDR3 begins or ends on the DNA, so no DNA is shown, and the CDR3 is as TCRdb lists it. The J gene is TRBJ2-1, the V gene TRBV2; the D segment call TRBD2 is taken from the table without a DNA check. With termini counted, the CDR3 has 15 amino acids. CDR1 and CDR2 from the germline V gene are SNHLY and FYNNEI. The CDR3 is CASGDGSSGGQEQGS.

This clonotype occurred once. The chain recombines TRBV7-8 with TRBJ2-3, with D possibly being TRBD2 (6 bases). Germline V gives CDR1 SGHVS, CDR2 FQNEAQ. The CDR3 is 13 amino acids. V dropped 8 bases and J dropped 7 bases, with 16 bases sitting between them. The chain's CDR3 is CASGYAGSHTQYF. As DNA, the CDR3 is TGTGCCAGCGGGTACGCGGGAAGTCATACGCAGTATTTT.

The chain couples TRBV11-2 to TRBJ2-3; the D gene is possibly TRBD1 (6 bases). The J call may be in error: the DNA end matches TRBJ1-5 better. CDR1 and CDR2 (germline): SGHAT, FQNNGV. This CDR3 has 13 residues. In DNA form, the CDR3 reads TGTGCCAGCAGGGAGGGGGGCACGTATACGCAGCATTTT. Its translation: CASREGGTYTQHF.

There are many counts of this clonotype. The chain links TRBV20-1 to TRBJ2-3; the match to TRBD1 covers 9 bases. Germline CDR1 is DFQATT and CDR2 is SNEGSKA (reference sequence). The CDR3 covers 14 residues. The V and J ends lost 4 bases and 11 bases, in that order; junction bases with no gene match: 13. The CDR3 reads CSATLGQGGKGQYF. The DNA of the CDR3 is TGCAGTGCTACCCTGGGACAGGGAGGTAAAGGGCAGTATTTT.

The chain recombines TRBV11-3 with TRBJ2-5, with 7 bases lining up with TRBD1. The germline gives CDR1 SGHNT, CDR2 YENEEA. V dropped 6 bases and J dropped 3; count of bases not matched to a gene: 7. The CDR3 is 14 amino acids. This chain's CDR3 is CASSSGTAKETQYF. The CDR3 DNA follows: TGTGCCAGCAGTTCCGGGACAGCGAAAGAGACCCAGTACTTC. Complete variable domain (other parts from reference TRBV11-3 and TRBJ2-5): EAGVVQSPRYKIIEKKQPVAFWCNPISGHNTLYWYLQNLGQGPELLIRYENEEAVDDSQLPKDRFSAERLKGVDSTLKIQPAELGDSAVYLCASSSGTAKETQYFGPGTRLLVL.

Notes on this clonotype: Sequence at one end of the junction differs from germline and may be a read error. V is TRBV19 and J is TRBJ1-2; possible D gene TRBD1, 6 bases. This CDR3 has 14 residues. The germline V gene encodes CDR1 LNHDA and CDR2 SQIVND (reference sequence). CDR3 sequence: CASSVDTGTYGYTF. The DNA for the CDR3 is TGTGCCAGTAGTGTAGATACAGGGACCTATGGCTACACCTTC.

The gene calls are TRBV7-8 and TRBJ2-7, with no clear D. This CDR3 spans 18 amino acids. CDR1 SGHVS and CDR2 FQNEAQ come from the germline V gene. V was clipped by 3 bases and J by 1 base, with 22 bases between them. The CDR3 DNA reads TGTGCCAGCAGCTTTCATCGAGACCGCGATGCCCAGTCCTACGAGCAGTACGTC. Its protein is CASSFHRDRDAQSYEQYV.

CDR3 protein: CASQGMRPEAFF. CDR3 DNA: TGTGCCAGCCAGGGAATGAGACCTGAAGCTTTCTTT. The rearrangement links TRBV2 to TRBJ1-1; tentatively, D is TRBD1 (5 bases). Trimming left V 8 bases short and J 6 bases short, with 13 bases between. CDR1 and CDR2 (germline): SNHLY, FYNNEI. The CDR3 contains 12 residues.

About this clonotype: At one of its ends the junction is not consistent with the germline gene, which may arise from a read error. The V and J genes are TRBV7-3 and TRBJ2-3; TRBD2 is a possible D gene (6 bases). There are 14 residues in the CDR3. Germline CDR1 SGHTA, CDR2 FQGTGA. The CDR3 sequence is CASSLSGGAADEQF. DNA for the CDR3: TGTGCCAGCAGCTTAAGTGGCGGGGCCGCAGATGAGCAGTTT.

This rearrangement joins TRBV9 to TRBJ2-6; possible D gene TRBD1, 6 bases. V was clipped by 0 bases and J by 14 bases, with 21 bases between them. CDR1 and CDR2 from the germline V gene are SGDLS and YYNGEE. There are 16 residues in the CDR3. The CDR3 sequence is CASSVGGPSGTRILTF. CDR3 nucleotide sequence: TGTGCCAGCAGCGTAGGGGGGCCATCCGGGACACGCATCCTGACTTTC.

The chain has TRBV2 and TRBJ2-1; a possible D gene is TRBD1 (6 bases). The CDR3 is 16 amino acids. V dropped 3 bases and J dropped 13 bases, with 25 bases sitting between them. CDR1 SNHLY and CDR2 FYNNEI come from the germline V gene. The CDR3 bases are TGTGCCAGCAGTGATGGGGGCGGACACGGTCAGTTTTTCCAGTTCTTC. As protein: CASSDGGGHGQFFQFF.

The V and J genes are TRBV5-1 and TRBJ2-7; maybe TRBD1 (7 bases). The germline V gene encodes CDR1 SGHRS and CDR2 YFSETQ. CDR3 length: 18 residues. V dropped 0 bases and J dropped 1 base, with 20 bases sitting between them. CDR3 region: CASSLGPRGTALSYEQYV. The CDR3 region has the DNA TGCGCCAGCAGCTTGGGACCCCGCGGGACAGCCCTTTCCTACGAGCAGTACGTC.

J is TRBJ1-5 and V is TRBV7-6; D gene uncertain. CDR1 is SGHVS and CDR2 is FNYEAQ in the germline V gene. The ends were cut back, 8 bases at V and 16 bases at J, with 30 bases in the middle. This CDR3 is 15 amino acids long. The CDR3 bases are TGTGCCAGCTCCATATCTGTTGGGAATGAGCAGTTCTTCCATTTT. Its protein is CASSISVGNEQFFHF.

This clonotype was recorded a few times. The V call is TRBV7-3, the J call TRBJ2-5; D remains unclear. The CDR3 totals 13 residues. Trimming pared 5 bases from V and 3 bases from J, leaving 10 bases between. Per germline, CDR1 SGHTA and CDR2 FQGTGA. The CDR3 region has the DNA TGTGCCAGCAGCCACTCGGCAGAAGAGACCCAGTACTTC. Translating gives CASSHSAEETQYF.